This is a list of T cell receptor beta chains from one sample in a study of blood T cell repertoires in COVID-19. Profiled with immunoSEQ multiplex PCR; TCRdb holds only in-frame clones, not every one. The table has 73,000 or so clones, around 80% seen once. Source material: peripheral blood. These receptors were collected from a man aged 50 to 60 with active COVID-19. The CDR3 runs from the conserved cysteine through the conserved F or W. The order of the fields is clone size, J gene, D gene, V gene, CDR3 protein, CDR3 DNA. The D gene is left open where the match is weak. Expanded clones are given a class, and other clones once, few, many or no size at all.

size: once; J: TRBJ1-2; D: TRBD1; V: TRBV29-1; CDR3: CSVSGQGHGYTF; DNA: TGCAGCGTTTCGGGACAGGGCCATGGCTACACCTTC
size: .; J: TRBJ1-2; D: .; V: TRBV28; CDR3: CASSLDPRAYGYTF; DNA: TGTGCCAGCAGTTTAGATCCCAGGGCCTATGGCTACACCTTC
size: once; J: TRBJ2-7; D: TRBD1; V: TRBV27; CDR3: CASSSGQLSYEQYF; DNA: TGTGCCAGCAGTTCGGGACAGCTCTCCTACGAGCAGTACTTC
size: .; J: TRBJ1-2; D: TRBD1; V: TRBV5-1; CDR3: CASSLSGGGYGYTF; DNA: TGCGCCAGCAGCTTGTCAGGGGGCGGCTATGGCTACACCTTC
size: .; J: TRBJ1-2; D: TRBD1; V: TRBV6-1; CDR3: CASSDRTGGLGGYTF; DNA: TGTGCCAGCAGTGACAGGACAGGGGGTTTAGGTGGCTACACCTTC
size: .; J: TRBJ2-1; D: TRBD2; V: TRBV24-1; CDR3: CATSTGLAGGEQFF; DNA: TGTGCCACCAGTACGGGACTAGCGGGGGGTGAGCAGTTCTTC
size: once; J: TRBJ2-3; D: TRBD2; V: TRBV27; CDR3: CASSGGTSGRSHQSTDTQYF; DNA: TGTGCCAGCAGTGGGGGGACTAGCGGGAGGTCTCATCAGAGCACAGATACGCAGTATTTT
size: .; J: TRBJ1-6; D: .; V: TRBV5-5; CDR3: CASSMTAVSPLHF; DNA: TGTGCCAGCAGCATGACGGCGGTTTCACCCCTCCACTTT
size: .; J: TRBJ1-4; D: .; V: TRBV4-1; CDR3: CASSQEGGVNEKLFF; DNA: TGCGCCAGCAGCCAAGAAGGAGGAGTTAATGAAAAACTGTTTTTT
size: .; J: TRBJ2-7; D: .; V: TRBV7-2; CDR3: CASSSASNYEQYF; DNA: TGTGCCAGCAGCTCAGCATCTAACTACGAGCAGTACTTC
size: .; J: TRBJ1-4; D: TRBD1; V: TRBV5-8; CDR3: CASSLRQGTNEKLFF; DNA: TGTGCCAGCAGCCTAAGACAGGGAACTAATGAAAAACTGTTTTTT